These 15 T cell receptor beta chains were sequenced from one sample in a study of shared clonotypes between healthy human individuals. The repertoire was sequenced with immunoSEQ multiplex PCR; TCRdb's copy has only in-frame clones and lacks some. Here the sample spans around 340,000 clones, around 79% being singletons. Sequencing used memory CD4+ T cells sorted from blood. Subset here: CD45RA-negative fraction. The origin of the receptors is a man aged 25-45 years in good health.

The chain uses TRBV27 and TRBJ2-7; D gene uncertain. Germline values: CDR1 MNHEY, CDR2 SMNVEV (reference sequence). This CDR3 contains 11 residues. V was clipped by 11 bases and J by 0 bases, with 8 bases between them. CDR3 protein: CAVRSSYEQYF. The CDR3 nucleotides read TGTGCCGTACGCAGCTCCTACGAGCAGTACTTC.

On this clone itself: The sample contains more than one DNA sequence encoding this CDR3. V usage is TRBV5-5 and J usage is TRBJ1-1; D unresolved. Looked up from germline, CDR1 is SGHKS and CDR2 is YYEKEE (reference sequence). The CDR3 covers 14 residues. Trimming stripped 0 bases from V and 2 bases from J, with 8 bases between. The CDR3 DNA follows: TGTGCCAGCAGCTTGGGTGCGGCAAACACTGAAGCTTTCTTT. This codes for CASSLGAANTEAFF.

V gene TRBV28 combines with J gene TRBJ1-5; D remains unclear. V shed 5 bases and J shed 0 bases, with 8 bases lying between them. CDR1 and CDR2 (germline): MDHEN, SYDVKM. The CDR3 consists of 14 residues. The CDR3 DNA is TGTGCCAGCAGTGGGATCCTTAGCAATCAGCCCCAGCATTTT. Amino acids: CASSGILSNQPQHF.

CDR3 region: CASSLSISYEQYF. DNA of the CDR3: TGTGCCAGCAGCTTATCTATCTCCTACGAGCAGTACTTC. The chain recombines TRBV7-2 with TRBJ2-7; D remains unclear. CDR3 size: 13 residues. Germline CDR1 SGHTA, CDR2 FQGNSA. Trimming removed 2 bases from V and 0 bases from J, with 5 bases in between. Based on the CDR3 plus reference TRBV7-2 and TRBJ2-7, the full variable domain is GAGVSQSPSNKVTEKGKDVELRCDPISGHTALYWYRQSLGQGLEFLIYFQGNSAPDKSGLPSDRFSAERTGGSVSTLTIQRTQQEDSAVYLCASSLSISYEQYFGPGTRLTVT.

The chain links TRBV11-2 to TRBJ2-1; 7 bases match TRBD1. CDR1 SGHAT and CDR2 FQNNGV come from the germline V gene. The junction had 9 bases not matched to a gene; V was cut back by 3 bases and J by 10 bases. The CDR3 runs 14 residues. In DNA, the CDR3 is TGTGCCAGCAGCTTCCGTTCCCAAGGGGGCGAGCAGTTCTTC. Translated, it gives CASSFRSQGGEQFF.

Ten or more counts support this clone. CDR3 sequence reads: CASSPTGYNKETQYF. The DNA of the CDR3 is TGTGCCAGCAGCCCGACAGGGTACAATAAAGAGACCCAGTACTTC. This sequence joins TRBV7-9 and TRBJ2-5; 7 nucleotides line up with TRBD1. This CDR3 spans 15 amino acids. CDR1 SEHNR and CDR2 FQNEAQ come from the germline V gene (reference sequence). With V trimmed by 5 bases and J by 3 bases, 9 bases remained unmatched.

Comment on this clone: The junction does not match germline at one end; this may be a read error. The CDR3 region is CASSLGSAGRPANF. In nucleotides, the CDR3 is TGTGCCAGCAGCTTAGGTTCGGCCGGGAGGCCCGCTAATTTT. The chain joins TRBV7-2 to TRBJ2-3; TRBD2 matches 7 bases. CDR1 and CDR2 from the germline V gene are SGHTA and FQGNSA. There are 14 residues in the CDR3.

The V and J genes are TRBV7-3 and TRBJ1-1; D perhaps matches TRBD1 (6 bases). The CDR3 is made up of 16 amino acids. V was pared by 3 bases and J by 6 bases, with 20 bases between. Germline-derived CDR1 and CDR2 are SGHTA and FQGTGA. This CDR3 reads CASSLDPAGARPEAFF. DNA for the CDR3: TGTGCCAGCAGCTTGGATCCGGCGGGGGCGCGTCCTGAAGCTTTCTTT.

The V and J genes are TRBV5-1 and TRBJ2-2; D call uncertain. Per germline, CDR1 SGHRS and CDR2 YFSETQ. Trimming cost V 5 bases and J 0 bases, with 5 bases left between them. CDR3 size: 13 residues. The CDR3 reads CASRNTNTGELFF. For the CDR3, the DNA is TGCGCCAGCAGAAACACGAACACCGGGGAGCTGTTTTTT.

This clone was observed a handful of times. At the DNA level, this CDR3 is encoded by other sequences in the same sample as well. This chain joins TRBV6-4 and TRBJ2-3; 11 nucleotides agree with TRBD1. This CDR3 is 14 amino acids long. The J segment lost 4 bases and the V segment lost 4 bases, leaving 1 base of the junction unmatched. The germline V gene has CDR1 MRHNA and CDR2 SNTAGT. The CDR3 is CASSGTGGADTQYF. The DNA for the CDR3 is TGTGCCAGCAGTGGGACAGGGGGCGCAGATACGCAGTATTTT.

This sequence joins TRBV4-3 and TRBJ2-5; D not resolved. This CDR3 has 14 residues. CDR1 and CDR2 from the germline V gene are LGHNA and YSLEER. Between the trimmed V and J ends, which lost 8 bases and 1 base, there was a span of 14 bases. CDR3 in amino acids: CASSPSAVQETQYF. DNA for the CDR3: TGCGCCAGCTCTCCCTCGGCAGTCCAAGAGACCCAGTACTTC.

This clone was seen just once. The chain couples TRBV13 to TRBJ2-3; TRBD2 matches at 8 bases. Trimming took 0 bases from V and 5 from J; bases not matched to a gene: 1. The CDR3 loop spans 14 amino acids. CDR1 PRHDT and CDR2 FYEKMQ come from the germline V gene (reference sequence). This chain's CDR3 is CASSLGAGGDTQYF. As DNA, the CDR3 is TGTGCCAGCAGCTTAGGGGCGGGGGGAGATACGCAGTATTTT.

The CDR3 coding sequence is TGTGCCAGCAGTTTATCGTGGCTTCTGAGGGGCTATGGCTACACCTTC. Amino acid sequence: CASSLSWLLRGYGYTF. The V and J genes are TRBV27 and TRBJ1-2, with D tentatively TRBD1 (5 bases). Per germline, CDR1 MNHEY and CDR2 SMNVEV (reference sequence). The CDR3 has 16 amino acids. Between the trimmed V and J ends, which lost 0 bases and 4 bases, there was a span of 15 bases.

The chain is built from TRBV9 and TRBJ2-1, with TRBD1 as a possible D gene (6 bases). V was trimmed by 3 bases and J by 2 bases, leaving 15 bases between them. Germline V gene data show CDR1 as SGDLS and CDR2 as YYNGEE. The CDR3 is 16 residues long. For the CDR3, the DNA is TGTGCCAGCAGCGGATCCACAGGGACCCCCTACAATGAGCAGTTCTTC. Protein: CASSGSTGTPYNEQFF. The whole variable domain, remainder taken from reference TRBV9 and TRBJ2-1, is DSGVTQTPKHLITATGQRVTLRCSPRSGDLSVYWYQQSLDQGLQFLIQYYNGEERAKGNILERFSAQQFPDLHSELNLSSLELGDSALYFCASSGSTGTPYNEQFFGPGTRLTVL.

V gene TRBV6-5 combines with J gene TRBJ1-2; tentatively, D is TRBD1 (6 bases). The V end was cut by 8 bases, the J end by 4 bases, with 20 bases between. The CDR3 runs 15 residues. Germline lookup yields CDR1 MNHEY and CDR2 SVGAGI. The CDR3 DNA is TGTGCCAGCTCAGGGGCCTCAAGGGCCGGCTATGGCTACACCTTC. Amino acid sequence: CASSGASRAGYGYTF.